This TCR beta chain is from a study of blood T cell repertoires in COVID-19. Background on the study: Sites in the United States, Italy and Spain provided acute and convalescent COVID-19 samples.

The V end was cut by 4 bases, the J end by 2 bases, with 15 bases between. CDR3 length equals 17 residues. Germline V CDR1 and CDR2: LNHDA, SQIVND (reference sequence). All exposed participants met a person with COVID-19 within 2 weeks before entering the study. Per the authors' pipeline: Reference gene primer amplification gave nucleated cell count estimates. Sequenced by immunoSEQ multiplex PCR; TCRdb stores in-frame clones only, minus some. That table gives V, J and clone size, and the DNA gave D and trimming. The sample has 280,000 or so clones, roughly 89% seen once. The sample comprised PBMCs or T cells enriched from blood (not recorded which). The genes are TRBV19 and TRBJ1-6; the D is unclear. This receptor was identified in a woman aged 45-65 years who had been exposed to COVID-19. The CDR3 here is CASSKEVLSAYNSPLHF. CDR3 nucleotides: TGTGCCAGTAGTAAGGAGGTGCTGTCGGCCTATAATTCACCCCTCCACTTT.